This T cell receptor (beta chain) was observed in a study of T cells in Graves' hyperthyroidism and ophthalmopathy (dated by TCRdb to about 2019). Study-level background: Peripheral blood samples were taken at the time of initial diagnosis, prior to any treatment. The paper reports TCR Vbeta CDR3 sequencing of over 120 peripheral blood samples: approximately 41 ophthalmopathy, about 75 hyperthyroidism and about 17 progressor patients. For training and testing, the 100 or so patients in the discovery cohort were randomly divided in a 7:3 ratio. An independent validation cohort of under 20 hyperthyroidism patients and about 15 patients who later progressed to ophthalmopathy tested prospective prediction of ophthalmopathy. To identify TCR V-J signatures that set the groups apart, the researchers used a discovery cohort of 100 patients, made up of around 42 with Graves' ophthalmopathy and 55 to 65 with stable Graves' hyperthyroidism. Thyroid tissue and blood T-cell repertoires from six Graves' hyperthyroidism patients were also compared in the study. After blood sampling, hyperthyroidism patients were treated with methimazole at a starting dose of 30 mg daily, and ophthalmopathy patients were treated with high-dose intravenous methylprednisolone.

Here is what the overall study found, with its caveats: Most expanded thyroid clonotypes (frequency above 0.001) were also found in blood, which suggests that blood repertoires may mirror thyroid immune responses. Sample size was not statistically predetermined, and investigators were not blinded to group allocation. In validation, progression to ophthalmopathy was predicted by the model with roughly 71% sensitivity and roughly 72% specificity, a median of about 6.8 months before onset. A model built on a 13 V-J signature distinguished ophthalmopathy from stable hyperthyroidism, reaching roughly 88% sensitivity and 81.08% specificity in cross-validation and 80%/75% in testing.

For this clonotype: The antigen it recognizes is unknown. No base quality information exists; no much larger clone differs at one position.

TCR beta CDR3 regions were amplified from RNA transcripts. The TCR CDR3 was subjected to a first round of RT-PCR using the HTBI primer set and the Qiagen OneStep RT-PCR kit. The libraries were constructed in a second round of multiplex PCR and then size-selected and purified. The libraries were sequenced on an Illumina HiSeq2000 using paired-end 100 bp reads. The published analysis was carried out like this. SOAPnuke was used to process the raw data, removing reads that contained adapters or uncalled bases, had a mean Phred below 15, or lacked an exact match to the constant primer or identifier. COPE v1.2.5 was used to merge the high-quality paired reads, and each unique nucleotide sequence was defined as a clonotype. MiTCR v1.1 was used to align clonotypes to the IMGT TRBV, TRBD and TRBJ reference segments. The analysis was restricted to V-J combinations with a frequency above 0.0001, which together covered around 99% of the repertoires. The TCS score was defined as the ratio of F50 (clonal expansion) to E x V (chaos), calculated using BLOSUM62-based TCRdist between CDR3 peptides within each V-J. Welch's t-statistics and random forest reduced around 520 V-J features to about 13, which were used in a naive Bayes classifier (R e1071). TCRdb reprocessed the public reads (quality trimming at Q25 with fastp, clone calling with MiXCR) and kept in-frame beta chains. Rows are unified per CDR3 protein, each entry keeping the most common DNA and genes. The V and J calls, along with clone size, are taken from TCRdb and not from the paper's own processing. This sample gives about 290,000 distinct CDR3 sequences in total; 15% to 20% of them show up just once. The leading ten clones occupy around 34% of the sample.

A patient counted as having stable Graves' hyperthyroidism if no progression to ophthalmopathy occurred over 18 months of follow-up. Hyperthyroidism patients were aged 18 to 65 years and newly diagnosed, with disease duration of less than 2 months. Patients with uncontrolled infections, other autoimmune diseases, pregnancy or lactation were excluded. Diagnoses relied on clinical symptoms, serum thyroxine and TRAb, thyroid ultrasound and orbital computed tomography. Ficoll-Paque density gradient centrifugation was used to isolate PBMCs from under 11 ml of fresh peripheral blood. Total RNA was extracted with Trizol reagent, and quality was checked on an Agilent 2100 Bioanalyzer. Sequencing was carried out using blood. The origin of this receptor is a man aged 25-40 years with Graves' hyperthyroidism.

The CDR3 reads CASSVARSGITGELFF. The DNA sequence reads TGTGCCAGCTCCGTAGCCCGTAGCGGGATCACCGGGGAGCTGTTTTTT. The chain is encoded by TRBV11-3 joined to TRBJ2-2, and TRBD2 matches 8 of the central bases. Compared with germline, V lacks 8 bases and J lacks 4 bases; bases without a gene match: 12. Its CDR3 holds 16 amino acids, cysteine through phenylalanine. The only DNA kept is the CDR3, 48 bases in frame from the first base. The germline V gene yields SGHNT for CDR1 and YENEEA for CDR2.